Below, 5 T cell receptor beta chains from the same sample are listed, as sequenced in a study of T cell responses to AZD1222 COVID-19 vaccine. Clones were read by immunoSEQ multiplex PCR, and TCRdb kept only the in-frame ones, dropping some. The sample holds 90,000 to 150,000 clones; approximately 87% are singletons and the top ten take roughly 12%. Sequenced here: peripheral blood, sampled on day 0 of AZD1222 vaccination. The receptors stem from an adult in good health.

This clone was seen just once. The chain joins TRBV4-2 to TRBJ1-1, with TRBD1 matching over 7 bases. The germline gives CDR1 LGHNA, CDR2 YNFKEQ. V lost 3 bases to trimming and J lost 4 bases; unmatched junction nucleotides: 5. The CDR3 length is 14 residues. This chain's CDR3 is CASSQNRGLTEAFF. In nucleotides, the CDR3 is TGTGCCAGCAGCCAGAACAGGGGACTCACTGAAGCTTTCTTT.

This chain connects TRBV3-1 (or the pseudogene TRBV3-2) to TRBJ2-5; 8 bases line up with TRBD1. This CDR3 spans 15 amino acids. V was clipped by 5 bases and J by 5 bases; unmatched bases: 10. Per germline, CDR1 LGHDT and CDR2 YNNKEL (reference sequence). The CDR3 DNA sequence: TGTGCCAGCAGCAAACGGGACAGGATACAGGAGACCCAGTACTTC. Amino acid sequence: CASSKRDRIQETQYF.

The V call is TRBV10-3, the J call TRBJ2-3, with a tentative D call TRBD2 (6 bases). The CDR3 contains 14 residues. In germline, CDR1 is ENHRY, CDR2 SYGVKD. V lost 5 bases, J lost 3 bases, and 12 bases lay in between. The CDR3 DNA follows: TGTGCCATCAGTCCGGGACTCCTAACAGATACGCAGTATTTT. Protein sequence: CAISPGLLTDTQYF.

This clone was counted between two and nine times. The rearrangement links TRBV7-8 to TRBJ1-2, with TRBD1 identical over 9 bases. Trimming removed 5 bases from V and 8 bases from J; junction bases left unmatched: 18. There are 17 residues in the CDR3. Germline CDR1 reads SGHVS; CDR2 reads FQNEAQ. The CDR3 region has the DNA TGTGCCAGCAGCCCCTATATCCTACAGGGGGCCCAAAGCGGCTACACCTTC. Translated, it gives CASSPYILQGAQSGYTF.

The rearrangement uses TRBV19 and TRBJ2-7, with 8 bases identical to TRBD2. Trimming cost V 8 bases and J 8 bases; bases outside gene matches: 14. The CDR3 length is 14 residues. CDR1 and CDR2 (germline): LNHDA, SQIVND (reference sequence). CDR3 region: CASALAETSGKQYF. The CDR3 coding sequence is TGTGCCAGTGCACTAGCGGAGACCTCTGGAAAGCAGTACTTC.